A selection of T cell receptor beta chains follows, all from one sample in a study of blood T cell repertoires in COVID-19. Clones were sequenced by immunoSEQ multiplex PCR, and TCRdb holds only the in-frame ones, with some missing. This sample yields some 190,000 clones, of which 60% to 80% are seen a single time; under 15% belongs to the top ten. Input material: PBMCs or T cells enriched from blood (not recorded which). Every receptor here comes from a man aged 55-75 years who had been exposed to COVID-19. The CDR3 runs from the conserved cysteine through the conserved F or W. A D gene is named only where the DNA matches it firmly. Not all rows give a size; the values are once, few, many and, for expanded clones, a class.

v_gene,d_gene,abundance,j_gene,len,CDR3nt,CDR3aa
TRBV7-9,.,.,TRBJ2-7,15,TGTGCCAGCAGCTTCGCAGGGCGAACCTCCTACGAGCAGTACTTC,CASSFAGRTSYEQYF
TRBV3-1/TRBV3-2,TRBD1,.,TRBJ1-2,14,TGTGCCAGCAGCCCGGACAGGGGACGGGCTGGCTACACCTTC,CASSPDRGRAGYTF
TRBV19,.,.,TRBJ1-1,15,TGTGCCACCACCCCTTGGGCGCACCAGGACACTGAAGCTTTCTTT,CATTPWAHQDTEAFF
TRBV4-3,TRBD2,once,TRBJ2-3,17,TGCGCCAGCAGCCAAGATTTTGGGGGGAGGGGCACAGATACGCAGTATTTT,CASSQDFGGRGTDTQYF
TRBV30,.,.,TRBJ2-1,15,TGTGCCTGGAGGGGGAATTCTGTCGGGGACAATGAGCAGTTCTTC,CAWRGNSVGDNEQFF
TRBV7-7,.,once,TRBJ2-1,16,TGTGCCAGCAGCTCCAAAGGTGGGAGCTCCTACAATGAGCAGTTCTTC,CASSSKGGSSYNEQFF
TRBV6-6,.,.,TRBJ2-6,15,TGTGCCAGCAGACCGACGGACTACGAGGCCAACGTCCTGACTTTC,CASRPTDYEANVLTF
TRBV5-4,.,.,TRBJ2-1,14,TGTGCCAGCAGCTTGGGGCTAGCTAGCAATGAGCAGTTCTTC,CASSLGLASNEQFF
TRBV10-3,.,.,TRBJ2-5,12,TGTGCCATCAGTGAGTCGGGCGAGACCCAGTACTTC,CAISESGETQYF
TRBV5-4,TRBD1,.,TRBJ1-5,14,TGTGCCAGCAGCTTGGCAGGGGGACGGCAGCCCCAGCATTTT,CASSLAGGRQPQHF
TRBV28,TRBD1,.,TRBJ1-2,14,TGTGCCAGCAGTTTACTCGGACAGGGCGGCGGCTACACCTTC,CASSLLGQGGGYTF
TRBV24-1,TRBD1,.,TRBJ1-5,15,TGTGCCACCAGTGAGGGACAGGGGGCCAATCAGCCCCAGCATTTT,CATSEGQGANQPQHF
TRBV5-1,.,.,TRBJ1-1,15,TGCGCCAGCAGCAATACCGGGACCGCGGGGACTGAAGCTTTCTTT,CASSNTGTAGTEAFF
TRBV3-1/TRBV3-2,TRBD1,.,TRBJ1-1,16,TGTGCCAGCAGCCAAGGGGGGACAGGCGGGTTCTCTGAAGCTTTCTTT,CASSQGGTGGFSEAFF
TRBV9,.,once,TRBJ1-2,15,TGTGCCAGCAGCCGGACGGGAGGCGGCGGTTATGGCTACACCTTC,CASSRTGGGGYGYTF
TRBV13,.,few,TRBJ1-2,12,TGTGCCAGCAGCTTCGACAGCGATGGCTACACCTTC,CASSFDSDGYTF
TRBV28,.,.,TRBJ2-7,14,TGTGCCAGCAGTCTACACAGGGTCGACTACGAGCAGTACTTC,CASSLHRVDYEQYF
TRBV5-1,.,.,TRBJ2-2,15,TGCGCCAGCAGCGAGCAGGGGCAAGGTGGCGGGGAGCTGTTTTTT,CASSEQGQGGGELFF
TRBV4-2,TRBD1,.,TRBJ1-3,15,TGTGCCAGCAGCCAAGAGACAGGGTCCGGAAACACCATATATTTT,CASSQETGSGNTIYF
TRBV19,.,.,TRBJ2-6,17,TGTGCCAGTAGGCGGAACAGGGACCAACCGGGGGCCAACGTCCTGACTTTC,CASRRNRDQPGANVLTF
TRBV7-8,.,.,TRBJ2-2,16,TGTGCCAGCAGCTTCTCGGTTAGCGTAAACACCGGGGAGCTGTTTTTT,CASSFSVSVNTGELFF
TRBV7-9,TRBD2,.,TRBJ2-3,18,TGTGCCAGCAGCCCCGGGACTAGCGGGAGGGTCTACACAGATACGCAGTATTTT,CASSPGTSGRVYTDTQYF
TRBV19,TRBD2,once,TRBJ2-3,15,TGTGCAAGGAATCAGGGGCCTAGCGGGATGGATACGCAGTATTTT,CARNQGPSGMDTQYF
TRBV27,.,.,TRBJ2-3,12,TGTGCCAGCAGTGCCCGGTTGGATACGCAGTATTTT,CASSARLDTQYF
TRBV19,TRBD2,.,TRBJ2-2,17,TGTGCCAGTAGTCCCTATTGGGGGGGGAACGTGGCCGGGGAGCTGTTTTTT,CASSPYWGGNVAGELFF
TRBV30,TRBD2,once,TRBJ2-1,15,TGTGCCTGCCATCTAGCGGGAGGGTACTACAATGAGCAGTTCTTC,CACHLAGGYYNEQFF
TRBV28,.,.,TRBJ1-2,15,TGTGCCAGCAGAAATAGCGGGGCCACCCTCTATGGCTACACCTTC,CASRNSGATLYGYTF
TRBV6-5,TRBD1,.,TRBJ1-5,15,TGTGCCAGCATATGGGAGACAGGGGTTAATCAGCCCCAGCATTTT,CASIWETGVNQPQHF
TRBV21-1,.,.,TRBJ1-2,15,TGTGCCAGCAGCACCGACCGGGACAGGGCCGATGGCTACACCTTC,CASSTDRDRADGYTF
TRBV9,.,once,TRBJ2-3,16,TGTGCCAGCAGCGTAGCAGGGCGCCCTAGCACAGATACGCAGTATTTT,CASSVAGRPSTDTQYF
TRBV2,.,.,TRBJ2-5,15,TGTGCCAGCAGTGAAGGGTGGACAGTCCAAGAGACCCAGTACTTC,CASSEGWTVQETQYF
TRBV7-9,TRBD1,.,TRBJ2-3,15,TGTGCCAGCAGCCAACAGGGGTGGGGCACAGATACGCAGTATTTT,CASSQQGWGTDTQYF
TRBV6-5,.,.,TRBJ1-6,15,TGTGCCAGCAGTACGACTCTACAAGTTAATTCACCCCTCCACTTT,CASSTTLQVNSPLHF
TRBV5-1,.,.,TRBJ2-5,12,TGCGCCAGCAGTTTCCAAATGGAGACCCAGTACTTC,CASSFQMETQYF
TRBV29-1,.,.,TRBJ2-1,12,TGCAGCGTTGAGAGGACATACAATGAGCAGTTCTTC,CSVERTYNEQFF
TRBV27,.,once,TRBJ2-7,13,TGTGCCAGCAGTTTTAGTGAACCGGGAGAGCAGTACTTC,CASSFSEPGEQYF